What follows is one T cell receptor beta chain and its context. The sample belongs to a study of blood T cell repertoires in COVID-19. Overall study: Italy, Spain and the United States were the sources of the convalescent and acute COVID-19 samples. The cDNA or gDNA used as material had been derived from T cells, B-cell-depleted T cells, or PBMCs.

Trimming removed 4 bases from V and 3 bases from J, with 10 bases in between. The germline CDR1 and CDR2 sequences are LNHDA and SQIVND (reference sequence). CDR3 length: 13 amino acids. Under the authors' procedure: Using reference gene primer amplification, nucleated cell counts were estimated. Sequenced by immunoSEQ multiplex PCR; TCRdb stores in-frame clones only, minus some. The DNA gave D and trimming, while V, J and clone size come from that table. The sample records some 180,000 clones, around four fifths being singletons. The source of this sequence is a woman aged 80 or over with COVID-19, enrolled during active disease. Sequenced sample: peripheral blood. The V gene is TRBV19, the J gene TRBJ2-7, with TRBD2 as a possible D gene (5 bases). This chain's CDR3 is CASSRERRYEQYF. The CDR3 coding sequence is TGTGCCAGTAGTAGGGAGCGCCGCTACGAGCAGTACTTC.